The 19 T cell receptor beta chains below were found in one sample sequenced in a study of T cells after yellow fever vaccination. TCRdb passed the 5' RACE reads through MiXCR, listing each CDR3 protein once. This sample has around 300,000 distinct CDR3 sequences, with about 4% found just once. Material: PBMCs, obtained 5 days after the yellow fever booster vaccination. The receptors here all came from a man between 18 and 35 years old who received the YFV17D yellow fever vaccine.

This clonotype was found a few times. The rearrangement joins TRBV21-1 to TRBJ2-6. TRBV21-1 is a recognized pseudogene. The CDR3 loop spans 14 amino acids. CDR3 sequence: CASSVRSGANVLTF. CDR3 bases: TGTGCCAGTTCGGTGAGGTCTGGGGCCAACGTCCTGACTTTC.

This clonotype came up a few times. The chain couples TRBV20-1 to TRBJ2-1; D tentatively fits TRBD1 or TRBD2 (5 bases each). The CDR3 runs 14 residues. V was clipped by 5 bases and J by 7 bases, with 18 bases between them. CDR1 DFQATT and CDR2 SNEGSKA come from the germline V gene (reference sequence). The CDR3 DNA reads as TGCAGTGCTGGGGGACCCCCGAACCCTAATGAGCAGTTCTTC. It specifies CSAGGPPNPNEQFF.

This chain connects TRBV6-5 to TRBJ1-1; TRBD1 agrees at 7 bases. This CDR3 is 13 amino acids long. Germline V gene data show CDR1 as MNHEY and CDR2 as SVGAGI. V lost 7 bases to trimming and J lost 4 bases; unmatched junction nucleotides: 6. The CDR3 nucleotides are TGTGCCAGCAAAATCGACAGGGCCACTGAAGCTTTCTTT. It yields the protein CASKIDRATEAFF.

This clonotype was counted at least ten times. The chain joins TRBV28 to TRBJ2-2; 7 bases agree with TRBD2. Trimming cost V 10 bases and J 4 bases; bases outside gene matches: 6. The germline CDR1 and CDR2 sequences are MDHEN and SYDVKM. CDR3 length: 13 amino acids. The CDR3 DNA is TGTGCCACCCCGGGGGGAATCACCGGGGAGCTGTTTTTT. This gives the protein CATPGGITGELFF.

This clonotype was detected many times. The chain uses TRBV7-2 and TRBJ1-5; TRBD1 matches 8 bases. Unmatched junction bases numbered 14, after V lost 4 bases and J lost 15 bases. CDR3 length equals 14 residues. Germline-derived CDR1 and CDR2 are SGHTA and FQGNSA. The CDR3 reads CASSSDGTGLQGHF. DNA of the CDR3: TGTGCCAGCAGCTCTGACGGGACAGGCCTCCAAGGGCATTTT.

This chain connects TRBV5-1 to TRBJ1-6; TRBD1 aligns across 8 bases. CDR3 length: 14 amino acids. The V segment lost 4 bases and the J segment 9 bases; nucleotides outside the gene matches: 6. Germline V gives CDR1 SGHRS, CDR2 YFSETQ. The DNA for the CDR3 is TGCGCCAGCAGCCCGGGACAGGACAGTTCACCCCTCCACTTT. Translation gives CASSPGQDSSPLHF.

The V call is TRBV4-3, the J call TRBJ1-2, with a possible D match to TRBD1 (6 bases). The V gene's germline CDR1 is LGHNA and CDR2 YSLEER. V was cut by 3 bases and J by 8 bases, with 22 bases left in between. This CDR3 region has 16 residues. The chain's CDR3 is CASSQTSTGTPKGYTF. As DNA, the CDR3 is TGCGCCAGCAGCCAGACCTCTACCGGGACACCGAAAGGCTACACCTTC.

J is TRBJ2-1 and V is TRBV29-1, with 7 bases lining up with TRBD2. Per the germline V gene, CDR1 is SQVTM and CDR2 is ANQGSEA. V lost 7 bases to trimming and J lost 1 base; unmatched junction nucleotides: 13. This CDR3 contains 16 residues. The CDR3 region has the DNA TGCAGCGCGGAGCTTATCCGGGACTATTCCTACAATGAGCAGTTCTTC. This sequence encodes CSAELIRDYSYNEQFF.

This chain connects TRBV6-5 to TRBJ2-1; TRBD1 matches at 8 bases. The CDR3 is 15 residues long. Germline-derived CDR1 and CDR2 are MNHEY and SVGAGI. Germline trimming cut 0 bases from V and 6 bases from J; bases unmatched to any gene: 4. CDR3 protein: CASSYSTTGGNEQFF. CDR3 sequence (DNA): TGTGCCAGCAGTTACTCGACTACAGGGGGCAATGAGCAGTTCTTC.

The V call is TRBV20-1, the J call TRBJ2-3; TRBD1 agrees at 8 bases. V was pared by 3 bases and J by 4 bases, with 6 bases of the junction left unmatched. Germline lookup yields CDR1 DFQATT and CDR2 SNEGSKA (reference sequence). CDR3 length equals 14 residues. The CDR3 loop is CSASRAGGADTQYF. Here the CDR3 DNA reads TGCAGTGCTAGCCGGGCAGGGGGCGCAGATACGCAGTATTTT.

The chain couples TRBV21-1 to TRBJ1-2; TRBD1, as called in the table, went unchecked against the DNA. TRBV21-1 is termed a pseudogene. The CDR3 has 17 amino acids. CDR3 sequence (DNA): TGTCCCTGGAGAGGGGACAGGGCGCTACCCTCGGCTTATGGCTACACCTTC. It specifies CPWRGDRALPSAYGYTF.

This clonotype was detected a few times. The chain has TRBV14 and TRBJ1-1; D gene unclear. The CDR3 is 13 amino acids. Germline V gives CDR1 SGHDN, CDR2 FVKESK. Trimming pared 0 bases from V and 4 bases from J, leaving 6 bases between. The CDR3 DNA reads as TGTGCCAGCAGCCAAGATCGCAGCACTGAAGCTTTCTTT. This gives the protein CASSQDRSTEAFF. The variable domain in full, with the rest retrieved from reference TRBV14 and TRBJ1-1, is EAGVTQFPSHSVIEKGQTVTLRCDPISGHDNLYWYRRVMGKEIKFLLHFVKESKQDESGMPNNRFLAERTGGTYSTLKVQPAELEDSGVYFCASSQDRSTEAFFGQGTRLTVV.

This clonotype was observed a handful of times. The junction shows a germline mismatch at one end, possibly a read error. V is TRBV14 and J is TRBJ1-1, with D perhaps TRBD1 (5 bases). The CDR3 extends over 11 amino acids. Germline-derived CDR1 and CDR2 are SGHDN and FVKESK. In DNA, the CDR3 is TGTGCCGGCAGGGCATCCACTGAAGCTTTCTTT. Its translation is CAGRASTEAFF.

The rearrangement joins TRBV12-3 or TRBV12-4 to TRBJ2-3, with D hard to call. Between the trimmed V and J ends, which lost 6 bases and 2 bases, there was a span of 6 bases. The CDR3 totals 12 residues. Written as DNA, the CDR3 is TGTGCCAGCAGCCGCCCCACAGATACGCAGTATTTT. The encoded protein is CASSRPTDTQYF.

The chain is built from TRBV20-1 and TRBJ1-1; no definite D call. The CDR3 is 12 amino acids. V lost 6 bases and J 6 bases, leaving 14 bases between the germline ends. Germline V gene data show CDR1 as DFQATT and CDR2 as SNEGSKA (reference sequence). CDR3 in amino acids: CSATTTGSEAFF. For the CDR3, the DNA is TGCAGTGCCACTACCACGGGCTCTGAAGCTTTCTTT.

Many counts were recorded for this clonotype. The chain joins TRBV9 to TRBJ2-1, with TRBD2 matching over 13 bases. This CDR3 is built from 15 residues. Germline lookup yields CDR1 SGDLS and CDR2 YYNGEE. J was trimmed by 7 bases and V by 0 bases; bases with no gene match: 1. CDR3 residues: CASSVGTSGGNEQFF. The CDR3 DNA is TGTGCCAGCAGCGTAGGGACTAGCGGGGGAAATGAGCAGTTCTTC.

The V gene is TRBV5-1, the J gene TRBJ2-1; D ambiguous. Between the trimmed V and J ends, which lost 4 bases and 6 bases, there was a span of 11 bases. The CDR3 loop spans 13 amino acids. Looked up from germline, CDR1 is SGHRS and CDR2 is YFSETQ. This CDR3 reads CASSLLGLNEQFF. The CDR3 nucleotides are TGCGCCAGCAGCCTATTAGGCCTCAATGAGCAGTTCTTC.

This rearrangement joins TRBV6-5 to TRBJ2-7; TRBD1 aligns across 8 bases. Looked up from germline, CDR1 is MNHEY and CDR2 is SVGAGI. This CDR3 has 14 amino acids. J gave up 4 bases and V 4 bases, and 6 bases lay outside the gene matches. CDR3 in DNA: TGTGCCAGCAGTTTGGGGACAGGAACGTACGAGCAGTACGTC. It codes for CASSLGTGTYEQYV.

In its sample, this clonotype was seen a few times. This chain connects TRBV7-2 to TRBJ2-2; D gene uncertain. This CDR3 has 15 residues. Germline CDR1 and CDR2: SGHTA and FQGNSA. The V and J ends lost 2 bases and 1 base respectively, with 8 bases between them. The CDR3, as DNA: TGTGCCAGCAGCTTAAATAACCTGAACACCGGGGAGCTGTTTTTT. Translating gives CASSLNNLNTGELFF.